This T cell receptor beta chain was sequenced in a study of esophageal squamous cell carcinoma under preoperative chemotherapy. Study-level background: TCR repertoires were profiled from both peripheral blood T cells and tumor-infiltrating lymphocytes. Broader study findings: After paclitaxel-nedaplatin, abundant clones were more likely to contract than amplify. After treatment, tumor-infiltrating lymphocytes apparently came partly from blood T cells.

Points on this clonotype: Its target is not known.

Germline lookup yields CDR1 SGHTA and CDR2 FQGNSA. The CDR3 contains 16 residues. The V gene end was trimmed by 1 base and the J gene end by 7 bases; junction bases not matched to a gene: 9. The time point here: before preoperative PTX-NDP chemotherapy. Preoperative chemotherapy with paclitaxel-nedaplatin was given to patients before surgery. Each CDR3 protein gets one entry after TCRdb re-called the PCR reads with MiXCR. The sample contains over 9,500 distinct CDR3 sequences, roughly half of which appear only once. The chain joins TRBV7-2 to TRBJ2-1, with 8 bases identical to TRBD1. Sampling was conducted from a patient given preoperative chemotherapy. This sequence originates from a human donor with esophageal squamous cell carcinoma. The donor label of this sample is uncertain. For the CDR3, the DNA is TGTGCCAGCAGCTTAGGTCGGACAGGGCGACAAAATGAGCAGTTCTTC. Protein sequence: CASSLGRTGRQNEQFF.